Listed here are 31 T cell receptor beta chains from one sample, sequenced in a study of early stage breast cancer tumors (dated by TCRdb to about 2017). The library was produced with the immunoSEQ multiplex PCR assay. The table comes from immuneACCESS by way of TCRdb, which keeps in-frame sequences with V and J called. Part of the clones is missing from these tables; in studies checked, under half for an unresolved V gene and the rest for unknown reasons. The sample table contains about 20,000 clones; only one count was recorded for about 78% of them. The top ten clones comprise about 27% of the sample. Material: blood. The origin of the receptors is a person in their sixties with breast cancer.

The rearrangement joins TRBV5-4 to TRBJ2-7; maybe TRBD1 (6 bases). The germline V gene has CDR1 SGHNT and CDR2 YYREEE (reference sequence). The CDR3 runs to 15 residues. V lost 0 bases to trimming and J lost 6 bases, with 16 bases between them. DNA of the CDR3: TGTGCCAGCAGCTTGGAGGGCAGGGGTTATTCCGAGCAGTACTTC. Translation: CASSLEGRGYSEQYF.

The chain links TRBV2 to TRBJ1-6, with TRBD1 as a possible D gene (6 bases). Germline CDR1 is SNHLY and CDR2 is FYNNEI. CDR3 length: 16 amino acids. The V gene lost 8 bases and the J gene lost 1 base, with 15 bases spanning the gap. The CDR3 loop reads CASEGWGQSYNSPLHF. The CDR3, as DNA: TGTGCCAGCGAAGGCTGGGGGCAGTCCTATAATTCACCCCTCCACTTT.

This sequence joins TRBV11-3 and TRBJ1-1; the D is unclear. V gave up 2 bases and J gave up 4 bases, with 8 bases separating them. The CDR3 is made up of 13 amino acids. The germline V gene encodes CDR1 SGHNT and CDR2 YENEEA. In DNA, the CDR3 is TGTGCCAGCAGCTTAAATGTGGGCACTGAAGCTTTCTTT. This translates into CASSLNVGTEAFF.

A few counts support this clone. This chain joins TRBV19 and TRBJ1-1, with a tentative D call TRBD1 (6 bases). The CDR3 covers 14 residues. Trimming removed 4 bases from V and 5 bases from J, with 14 bases in between. Germline assignment: CDR1 LNHDA and CDR2 SQIVND (reference sequence). For the CDR3, the DNA is TGTGCCAGTAGTACCGCCAGGGGTGGGACTGAAGCTTTCTTT. This codes for CASSTARGGTEAFF.

The V gene is TRBV11-1, the J gene TRBJ1-2; a possible D gene is TRBD1 (6 bases). Germline lookup yields CDR1 SGHAT and CDR2 FQDESV (reference sequence). The CDR3 is made up of 13 amino acids. Deletions cut 4 bases from V and 6 bases from J, with 12 bases between. The DNA for the CDR3 is TGTGCCAGCAGCTCCCCCCAGGGGCATGGCTACACCTTC. Protein sequence: CASSSPQGHGYTF.

The chain joins TRBV6-6 to TRBJ1-2; no reliable D call. The CDR3 consists of 13 residues. Germline-derived CDR1 and CDR2 are MNHNY and SVGAGI (reference sequence). V lost 7 bases and J 2 bases, leaving 11 bases between the germline ends. CDR3 amino acids: CASIKTANYGYTF. CDR3 coding DNA: TGTGCCAGCATCAAGACCGCGAACTATGGCTACACCTTC.

This sequence joins TRBV7-9 and TRBJ1-2; 9 bases are shared with TRBD1. This CDR3 is built from 16 residues. Germline V gene lookup returns CDR1 SEHNR and CDR2 FQNEAQ (reference sequence). With V trimmed by 3 bases and J by 6 bases, 11 bases remained unmatched. The CDR3 DNA reads TGTGCCAGCAGCTTCAGGACAGGGGCTGTTTTAGATGGCTACACCTTC. Amino acids: CASSFRTGAVLDGYTF.

The chain has TRBV29-1 and TRBJ2-5; weak D call: TRBD1 (6 bases). V lost 6 bases and J 2 bases, leaving 7 bases between the germline ends. The CDR3 totals 11 residues. The germline V gene has CDR1 SQVTM and CDR2 ANQGSEA. CDR3 protein: CSVTGQETQYF. CDR3 nucleotide sequence: TGCAGCGTAACAGGGCAAGAGACCCAGTACTTC. Using reference TRBV29-1 and TRBJ2-5 for the parts outside the CDR3, the full variable domain is SAVISQKPSRDICQRGTSLTIQCQVDSQVTMMFWYRQQPGQSLTLIATANQGSEATYESGFVIDKFPISRPNLTFSTLTVSNMSPEDSSIYLCSVTGQETQYFGPGTRLLVL.

This clone was seen a single time. The genes are TRBV4-1 and TRBJ2-6, with D possibly matching TRBD2 (6 bases). Between the trimmed V and J ends, which lost 1 base and 0 bases, there was a span of 10 bases. Germline V CDR1 and CDR2: MGHRA, YSYEKL. CDR3 size: 17 residues. As DNA, the CDR3 is TGCGCCAGCAGCCAAGGGCGGGGCTACTCTGGGGCCAACGTCCTGACTTTC. This sequence encodes CASSQGRGYSGANVLTF.

Notes on this clone: One junction end disagrees with the germline gene, perhaps due to a read error. The chain couples TRBV7-7 to TRBJ2-1; no reliable D call. The CDR3 is 15 residues long. CDR1 is SSHAT and CDR2 is FNYEAQ in the germline V gene (reference sequence). CDR3 in amino acids: CASSLRLEAYNEQFF. CDR3 nucleotides: TGTGCTAGCAGCTTACGACTGGAAGCCTACAATGAGCAGTTCTTC.

The chain links TRBV20-1 to TRBJ1-2, with D possibly matching TRBD1 (5 bases). This CDR3 region has 10 residues. Germline values: CDR1 DFQATT, CDR2 SNEGSKA (reference sequence). The CDR3 is CRQAFRGYTF. CDR3 nucleotides: TGCAGACAGGCTTTTCGCGGCTACACCTTC.

In its sample, this clone was seen a few times. V usage is TRBV2 and J usage is TRBJ1-1; D not certain. This CDR3 has 12 amino acids. The V end was cut by 6 bases, the J end by 7 bases, with 12 bases between. The germline V gene has CDR1 SNHLY and CDR2 FYNNEI. The CDR3 DNA sequence: TGTGCCAGCAGCGTCGGGAACTTTGAAGCTTTCTTT. Translated, it gives CASSVGNFEAFF.

CDR3 coding DNA: TGTGCCAGCAGCACGACAGCCTCCGGTGAGCAGTTCTTC. This sequence encodes CASSTTASGEQFF. The genes are TRBV6-1 and TRBJ2-1, with TRBD1 as a possible D gene (5 bases). V lost 6 bases to trimming and J lost 9 bases, with 15 bases between them. Germline CDR1 and CDR2: MNHNS and SASEGT. This CDR3 contains 13 residues.

V gene TRBV9 combines with J gene TRBJ2-3; maybe TRBD2 (5 bases). In germline, CDR1 is SGDLS, CDR2 YYNGEE. The V and J ends lost 4 bases and 3 bases respectively, with 9 bases between them. The CDR3 contains 13 residues. For the CDR3, the DNA is TGTGCCAGCAGCCGGGCGGGTACAGATACGCAGTATTTT. Amino acid sequence: CASSRAGTDTQYF. The complete variable domain, with remaining parts taken from reference TRBV9 and TRBJ2-3, reads DSGVTQTPKHLITATGQRVTLRCSPRSGDLSVYWYQQSLDQGLQFLIQYYNGEERAKGNILERFSAQQFPDLHSELNLSSLELGDSALYFCASSRAGTDTQYFGPGTRLTVL.

This clone is a singleton in its sample. This chain links TRBV25-1 with TRBJ1-3, with D hard to call. V shed 3 bases and J shed 4 bases, with 13 bases lying between them. The CDR3 runs 15 residues. The germline gives CDR1 MGHDK, CDR2 SYGVNS. The CDR3 spells CASSDFSNDGNTIYF. The CDR3 nucleotides are TGTGCCAGCAGTGATTTCTCAAATGACGGAAACACCATATATTTT.

The chain has TRBV11-2 and TRBJ1-2; D uncertain. Germline V lookup: CDR1 SGHAT, CDR2 FQNNGV. CDR3 length: 15 amino acids. The V and J ends lost 4 bases and 3 bases respectively, with 15 bases between them. CDR3 protein: CASSSRPSEDYGYTF. The CDR3, as DNA: TGTGCCAGCAGCTCACGCCCTAGTGAAGACTATGGCTACACCTTC. Full variable domain (rest looked up from reference TRBV11-2 and TRBJ1-2): EAGVAQSPRYKIIEKRQSVAFWCNPISGHATLYWYQQILGQGPKLLIQFQNNGVVDDSQLPKDRFSAERLKGVDSTLKIQPAKLEDSAVYLCASSSRPSEDYGYTFGSGTRLTVV.

The rearrangement uses TRBV14 and TRBJ2-2; TRBD2 is a possible D gene (5 bases). Germline V gene data show CDR1 as SGHDN and CDR2 as FVKESK. The ends were cut back, 2 bases at V and 6 bases at J, with 10 bases in the middle. The CDR3 covers 14 residues. The CDR3 reads CASSQLTGSGELFF. The CDR3 DNA reads as TGTGCCAGCAGCCAACTTACGGGGTCCGGGGAGCTGTTTTTT.

The DNA of the CDR3 is TGTGCCAGCAGTTTATCAGCCGGCCGTCAAGAGACCCAGTACTTC. It encodes CASSLSAGRQETQYF. The chain joins TRBV27 to TRBJ2-5; D is ambiguous. This CDR3 is 15 amino acids long. Between the trimmed V and J ends, which lost 0 bases and 2 bases, there was a span of 10 bases. Per the germline V gene, CDR1 is MNHEY and CDR2 is SMNVEV (reference sequence).

This clone was detected only once. The V gene is TRBV7-2, the J gene TRBJ2-5; 8 bases are a match to TRBD1. From germline, CDR1 is SGHTA and CDR2 FQGNSA. The CDR3 totals 16 residues. The V gene end was trimmed by 1 base and the J gene end by 5 bases; junction bases not matched to a gene: 9. The CDR3 coding sequence is TGTGCCAGCAGCTTAGGTGGACAGGGTCGAAGGGAGACCCAGTACTTC. Amino acid sequence: CASSLGGQGRRETQYF. Full variable domain (missing parts from reference TRBV7-2 and TRBJ2-5): GAGVSQSPSNKVTEKGKDVELRCDPISGHTALYWYRQSLGQGLEFLIYFQGNSAPDKSGLPSDRFSAERTGGSVSTLTIQRTQQEDSAVYLCASSLGGQGRRETQYFGPGTRLLVL.

The table lists this clone with a few counts. The chain has TRBV7-2 and TRBJ2-7; D is tentatively TRBD1 or TRBD2 (5 bases each). This CDR3 is built from 15 residues. The germline V and J ends were trimmed by 6 bases and 0 bases, with 15 bases remaining between them. The germline V gene has CDR1 SGHTA and CDR2 FQGNSA. The CDR3 nucleotides read TGTGCCAGCAGGTTCCGGGACCGAAGCTCCTACGAGCAGTACTTC. As protein: CASRFRDRSSYEQYF.

The chain recombines TRBV7-8 with TRBJ1-5; D might be TRBD1 (6 bases). Germline CDR1 and CDR2: SGHVS and FQNEAQ. V lost 1 base, J lost 7 bases, and 17 bases lay in between. The CDR3 has 16 residues. CDR3 region: CASSLEAGDPGQPQHF. Here the CDR3 DNA reads TGTGCCAGCAGCTTAGAGGCAGGGGACCCCGGCCAGCCCCAGCATTTT. Using reference TRBV7-8 and TRBJ1-5 for the parts outside the CDR3, the full variable domain is GAGVSQSPRYKVAKRGQDVALRCDPISGHVSLFWYQQALGQGPEFLTYFQNEAQLDKSGLPSDRFFAERPEGSVSTLKIQRTQQEDSAVYLCASSLEAGDPGQPQHFGDGTRLSIL.

V usage is TRBV6-5 and J usage is TRBJ1-5; 11 positions match TRBD1. The CDR3 loop spans 15 amino acids. The germline gives CDR1 MNHEY, CDR2 SVGAGI. The V segment lost 6 bases and the J segment 4 bases; nucleotides outside the gene matches: 5. CDR3 protein: CASRSGTGGNQPQHF. The CDR3 bases are TGTGCCAGCAGATCAGGGACAGGGGGGAATCAGCCCCAGCATTTT.

The chain has TRBV2 and TRBJ1-2; the match to TRBD1 covers 7 bases. Germline lookup yields CDR1 SNHLY and CDR2 FYNNEI. Germline trimming cut 7 bases from V and 5 bases from J; bases unmatched to any gene: 10. CDR3 length equals 14 residues. This CDR3 reads CASNPREQGYGYTF. For the CDR3, the DNA is TGTGCCAGCAATCCGAGAGAACAGGGGTATGGCTACACCTTC.

The chain combines TRBV4-1 with TRBJ2-4, with 9 bases lining up with TRBD1. The germline V gene has CDR1 MGHRA and CDR2 YSYEKL. This CDR3 contains 15 residues. V shed 2 bases, J shed 7 bases, and the junction held 6 bases outside the gene matches. The CDR3 DNA is TGCGCCAGCAGCCAACCCGGGACAGGGCGGAACATTCAGTACTTC. Amino acid sequence: CASSQPGTGRNIQYF.

The chain links TRBV10-3 to TRBJ1-2; D is ambiguous. Germline CDR1 is ENHRY and CDR2 is SYGVKD. The CDR3 is made up of 15 amino acids. V shed 1 base and J shed 0 bases, with 9 bases lying between them. DNA for the CDR3: TGTGCCATCAGTGAGTTGGTGGGGTCTAACTATGGCTACACCTTC. As protein: CAISELVGSNYGYTF.

In this sample, this clone turned up a few times. The chain recombines TRBV30 with TRBJ1-2, with TRBD1 as a possible D gene (5 bases). The CDR3 is 11 residues long. The germline CDR1 and CDR2 sequences are GTSNPN and SVGIG (reference sequence). V lost 1 base to trimming and J lost 5 bases, with 5 bases between them. This CDR3 reads CAWSEGYGYTF. In DNA form, the CDR3 reads TGTGCCTGGAGTGAGGGGTATGGCTACACCTTC.

The rearrangement joins TRBV30 to TRBJ1-2, with D uncertain. The CDR3 is 13 residues long. Trimming removed 3 bases at V and 0 bases at J, with 8 bases between. Germline V gene data show CDR1 as GTSNPN and CDR2 as SVGIG (reference sequence). CDR3 in DNA: TGTGCCTGGAGGTTCGGCCCTAACTATGGCTACACCTTC. The encoded protein is CAWRFGPNYGYTF. Looking up the rest from reference TRBV30 and TRBJ1-2 gives the full variable domain: SQTIHQWPATLVQPVGSPLSLECTVEGTSNPNLYWYRQAAGRGLQLLFYSVGIGQISSEVPQNLSASRPQDRQFILSSKKLLLSDSGFYLCAWRFGPNYGYTFGSGTRLTVV.

The chain links TRBV4-1 to TRBJ2-5, with D possibly TRBD1 on 7 matching bases. Germline V gene data show CDR1 as MGHRA and CDR2 as YSYEKL. The CDR3 runs to 18 residues. Trimming cost V 1 base and J 1 base, with 19 bases left between them. CDR3 DNA: TGCGCCAGCAGCCAAGTATTAGCGGCAGGGGGAGGCCAAGAGACCCAGTACTTC. This encodes CASSQVLAAGGGQETQYF.

The rearrangement joins TRBV5-1 to TRBJ1-2, with TRBD1 matching 7 bases. This CDR3 region has 14 residues. The germline CDR1 and CDR2 sequences are SGHRS and YFSETQ. Germline trimming cut 4 bases from V and 4 bases from J; bases unmatched to any gene: 7. The CDR3 coding sequence is TGCGCCAGCAGCAACACGGGACAGATCTATGGCTACACCTTC. This encodes CASSNTGQIYGYTF.

J is TRBJ2-2 and V is TRBV7-8, with D uncertain. Germline values: CDR1 SGHVS, CDR2 FQNEAQ. Trimming shortened V by 5 bases and J by 2 bases, and 9 bases separated the two germline ends. This CDR3 has 14 amino acids. The CDR3 DNA reads as TGTGCCAGCAGCCCTCTTGCTAACACCGGGGAGCTGTTTTTT. This encodes CASSPLANTGELFF.

This chain uses TRBV4-2 with TRBJ1-1; tentative D call: TRBD1 (5 bases). The CDR3 contains 13 residues. Trimming left V 0 bases short and J 7 bases short, with 9 bases between. Germline V gene lookup returns CDR1 LGHNA and CDR2 YNFKEQ. CDR3 sequence (DNA): TGTGCCAGCAGCCAAGAGTGGGGGTATGAAGCTTTCTTT. As protein: CASSQEWGYEAFF.